The T cell receptor (beta chain) described here comes from a study of blood T cell repertoires in COVID-19. Turning to the study itself: The samples span acute and convalescent COVID-19 from the United States, Italy and Spain.

In germline, CDR1 is MDHEN, CDR2 SYDVKM. The CDR3 consists of 16 residues. Trimming took 4 bases from V and 5 from J, leaving 20 bases between them. Original data processing: Counts of nucleated cells, estimated from reference gene primer amplification, were obtained. Repertoires were generated with immunoSEQ multiplex PCR, while TCRdb's copy carries only in-frame clones and drops some. That table supplies the V and J calls and clone size; D and trimming were determined from the DNA. The data contain 55,000 to 75,000 clones, 65% to 80% of them seen just once; the ten biggest clones take up less than 25%.

The clonotype comes from a human donor in a cohort sampled during active COVID-19. The rearrangement links TRBV28 to TRBJ2-5, with D possibly TRBD1 on 6 matching bases. The sequencing sample was made of peripheral blood. The chain's CDR3 is CASSSQPGTMMETQYF. In nucleotides, the CDR3 is TGTGCCAGCAGTTCACAACCCGGGACAATGATGGAGACCCAGTACTTC.